The clone carrying this TCR beta chain was observed a single time. Its antigen is unknown. Germline values: CDR1 LNHNV, CDR2 YYDKDF (reference sequence). The CDR3 sequence is 14 residues long. The V end was cut by 0 bases, the J end by 0 bases, with 5 bases between. The assay ran at deep level. Each subset's genomic DNA was shared equally among a number of immunoSEQ plates. Clones were read by immunoSEQ multiplex PCR, and TCRdb kept only the in-frame ones, dropping some. The sample consists of about 490,000 clones, 76% of them appearing once. The sample is drawn from a study of shared clonotypes between healthy human individuals. General study findings and limits: With few donors, the genetic and exposure-history diversity represented was limited. Only blood samples were collected, and tissue repertoires likely differ.

V and J are TRBV15 and TRBJ2-5, with unresolved D. The sequence derives from a woman in her 40s in good health. Some clones in this sample may be carry-over from other donors' samples. Sequenced material: PBMCs. As DNA, the CDR3 is TGTGCCACCAGCAGAGACCTGTACCAAGAGACCCAGTACTTC. Protein: CATSRDLYQETQYF.